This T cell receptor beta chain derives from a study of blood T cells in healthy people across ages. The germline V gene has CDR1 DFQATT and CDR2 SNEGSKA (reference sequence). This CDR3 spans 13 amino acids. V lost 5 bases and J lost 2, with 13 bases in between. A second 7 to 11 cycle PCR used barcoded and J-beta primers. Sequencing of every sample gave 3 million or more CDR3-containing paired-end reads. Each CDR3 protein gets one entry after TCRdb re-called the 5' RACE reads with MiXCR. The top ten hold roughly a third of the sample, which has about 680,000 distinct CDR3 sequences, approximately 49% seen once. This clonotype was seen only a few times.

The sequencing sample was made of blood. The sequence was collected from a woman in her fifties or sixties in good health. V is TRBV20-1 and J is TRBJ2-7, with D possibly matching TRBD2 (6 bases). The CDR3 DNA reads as TGCAGTGCTCTCCGGGACTCAACCTACGAGCAGTACTTC. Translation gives CSALRDSTYEQYF.